The TCR beta chain described here comes from a study of CD8+ T cells in alopecia areata. RNA, once extracted, was reverse transcribed into cDNA for use as the sequencing template. The repertoire was sequenced with immunoSEQ multiplex PCR; TCRdb's copy has only in-frame clones and lacks some. Of about 190,000 clones listed, 50% to 70% were seen once; the top ten hold 1.3%. Regarding treatment: oral pan-JAK inhibitor, 5-10 mg twice daily. This clone appeared a single time. CDR3 length equals 15 residues. Trimming pared 3 bases from V and 4 bases from J, leaving 15 bases between. Germline V gene lookup returns CDR1 SNHLY and CDR2 FYNNEI.

This chain uses TRBV2 with TRBJ1-2, with D uncertain. This TCR was recovered from a human donor with alopecia areata. Sequenced here: CD4+ T cells sorted from blood, sampled around week 49, from a patient treated with tofacitinib. CDR3 nucleotide sequence: TGTGCCAGCAGTGAGCAGTTTTTGGAAACCTATGGCTACACCTTC. Encoded protein: CASSEQFLETYGYTF.